A single T cell receptor beta chain is shown here with its context. Produced via immunoSEQ multiplex PCR; TCRdb's table is partial and in-frame only. This sample has a few hundred thousand clones; almost 90% occur once, and the top ten carry around 1.7%. This entry is derived from a study of blood T cell repertoires in COVID-19. Overall study context: Collection of acute and convalescent COVID-19 samples took place in the United States, Italy and Spain. T cells, B-cell-depleted T cells, or PBMCs provided the cDNA or gDNA that served as material.

J was trimmed by 0 bases and V by 5 bases; bases with no gene match: 6. This CDR3 has 17 amino acids. CDR1 is MDHEN, CDR2 SYDVKM, per germline. The chain carries TRBV28 and TRBJ2-1, with 11 positions matching TRBD2. The receptor's source is a woman between 18 and 29 years old with acute COVID-19. Sequencing input: PBMCs or T cells enriched from blood (not recorded which). The CDR3 DNA follows: TGTGCCAGCAGTCCGGGACTAGCGGAAAGCTCCTACAATGAGCAGTTCTTC. It is translated as CASSPGLAESSYNEQFF.